This entry is about one TCR beta chain. As yet, its antigen is unknown. This record comes from a study of shared clonotypes between healthy human individuals. Study-wide results and caveats: Clonotype sharing across a few donors was observed for roughly 5% of naive CD4 clonotypes.

From germline, CDR1 is SGHDT and CDR2 YYEEEE. The CDR3 runs to 15 residues. The V end lost 0 bases, the J end lost 5 bases, and 11 bases lay between the germline ends. Sorted-subset replicate PCRs used about 200 ng DNA, 30,000 or so T cell genomes. The protocol was immunoSEQ multiplex PCR, while the TCRdb copy is restricted to in-frame clones and leaves out a portion. The sample carries about 2.1 million clones, around 95% recorded once. The naive CD8 fraction comprised CD45RO-negative cells positively selected for CCR7 and excluded terminally differentiated effector memory CD45RA+ cells. Sequencing was performed on naive CD8+ T cells from PBMCs. The chain is built from TRBV5-6 and TRBJ2-2; D unresolved. The sequence derives from a man between 18 and 35 years old in good health. Some clones in this sample may be carry-over from other donors' samples. The CDR3 nucleotides are TGTGCCAGCAGCTTGGTGGGCCAGTTAACCGGGGAGCTGTTTTTT. It encodes CASSLVGQLTGELFF.